This T cell receptor beta chain was sequenced in a study of blood T cell repertoires in COVID-19. Overall study: Donors in the United States, Italy and Spain gave samples during acute or convalescent COVID-19. Sample material is recorded as cDNA or gDNA derived from T cells, B-cell-depleted T cells, or PBMCs.

As handled by the study authors: Reference gene primer amplification gave nucleated cell count estimates. Libraries were prepared by immunoSEQ multiplex PCR; TCRdb keeps only in-frame clonotypes and omits some of them. V and J calls and clone size follow that table, whereas D and trimming were derived from the DNA. The sample lists 160,000 or so clones, over 80% occurring once. In this sample, this clone turned up a few times. The sample taken for sequencing was peripheral blood. The receptor comes from a woman between 65 and 79 years old with acute or convalescent COVID-19.

CDR3 DNA: TGCGCCAGCAGGGGAGGACAGGGGATAGCGAACACCGGGGAGCTGTTTTTT. This gives the protein CASRGGQGIANTGELFF. The chain has TRBV5-1 and TRBJ2-2; TRBD1 agrees at 9 bases. The J segment lost 0 bases and the V segment lost 5 bases, leaving 8 bases of the junction unmatched. CDR1 is SGHRS, CDR2 YFSETQ, per germline. The CDR3 loop spans 17 amino acids.